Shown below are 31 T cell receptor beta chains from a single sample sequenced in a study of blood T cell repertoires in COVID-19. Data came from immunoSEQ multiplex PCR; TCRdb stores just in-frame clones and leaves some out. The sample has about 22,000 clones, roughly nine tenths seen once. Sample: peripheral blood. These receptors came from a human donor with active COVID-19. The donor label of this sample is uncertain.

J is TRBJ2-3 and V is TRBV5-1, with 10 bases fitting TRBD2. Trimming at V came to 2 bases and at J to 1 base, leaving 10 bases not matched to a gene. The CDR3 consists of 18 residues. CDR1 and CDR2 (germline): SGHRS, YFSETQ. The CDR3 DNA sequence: TGCGCCAGCAGCTTCCCTAGCGGGAGAGGTTGGGGCACAGATACGCAGTATTTT. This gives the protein CASSFPSGRGWGTDTQYF.

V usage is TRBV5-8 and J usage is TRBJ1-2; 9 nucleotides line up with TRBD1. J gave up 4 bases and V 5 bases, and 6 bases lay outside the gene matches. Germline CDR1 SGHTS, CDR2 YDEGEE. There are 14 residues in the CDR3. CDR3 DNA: TGTGCCAGCAGTACAGGGGGCATCGGCTATGGCTACACCTTC. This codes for CASSTGGIGYGYTF.

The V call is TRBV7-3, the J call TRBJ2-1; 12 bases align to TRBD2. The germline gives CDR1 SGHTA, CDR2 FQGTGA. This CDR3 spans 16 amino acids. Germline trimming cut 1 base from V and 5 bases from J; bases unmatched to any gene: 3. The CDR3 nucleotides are TGTGCCAGCAGCTTAATGGGACTAGCGGGCGACAATGAGCAGTTCTTC. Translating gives CASSLMGLAGDNEQFF.

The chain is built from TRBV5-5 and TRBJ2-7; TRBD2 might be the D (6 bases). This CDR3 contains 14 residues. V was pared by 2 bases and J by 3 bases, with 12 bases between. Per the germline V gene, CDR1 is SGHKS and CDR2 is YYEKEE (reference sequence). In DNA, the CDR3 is TGTGCCAGCAGCTTTCAGGGCGGGGACTACGAGCAGTACTTC. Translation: CASSFQGGDYEQYF.

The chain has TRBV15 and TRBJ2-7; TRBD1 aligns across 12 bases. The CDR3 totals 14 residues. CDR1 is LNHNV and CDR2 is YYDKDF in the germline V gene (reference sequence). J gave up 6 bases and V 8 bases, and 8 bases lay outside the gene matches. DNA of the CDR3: TGTGCCACCGCAACGGGGGACAGGGGGCGCGAGCAGTACTTC. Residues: CATATGDRGREQYF.

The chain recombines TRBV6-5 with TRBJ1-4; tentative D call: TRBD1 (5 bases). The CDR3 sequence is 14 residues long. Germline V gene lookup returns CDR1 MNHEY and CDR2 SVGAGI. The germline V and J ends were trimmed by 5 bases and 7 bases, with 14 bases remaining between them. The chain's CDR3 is CASSISGFGEKLFF. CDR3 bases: TGTGCCAGCAGTATTTCAGGGTTCGGTGAAAAACTGTTTTTT.

CDR3 sequence (DNA): TGTGCCTGGAGTGTAGGGACAATCTATGGCTACACCTTC. Its translation is CAWSVGTIYGYTF. The chain employs TRBV30 and TRBJ1-2, with D possibly matching TRBD1 (6 bases). Looked up from germline, CDR1 is GTSNPN and CDR2 is SVGIG (reference sequence). V lost 0 bases to trimming and J lost 4 bases, with 9 bases between them. This CDR3 spans 13 amino acids.

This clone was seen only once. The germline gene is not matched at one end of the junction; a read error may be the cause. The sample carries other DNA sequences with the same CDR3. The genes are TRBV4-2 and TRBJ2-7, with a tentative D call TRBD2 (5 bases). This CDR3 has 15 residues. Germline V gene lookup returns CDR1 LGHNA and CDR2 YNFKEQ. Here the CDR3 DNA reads TGTGCCAGCAGCCACACCAGCGGATTCCTCTACGAACAGTACTTC. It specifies CASSHTSGFLYEQYF.

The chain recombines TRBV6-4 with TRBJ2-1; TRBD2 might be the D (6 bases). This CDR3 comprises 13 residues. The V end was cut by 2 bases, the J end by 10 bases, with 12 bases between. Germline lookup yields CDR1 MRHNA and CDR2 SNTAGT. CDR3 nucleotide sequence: TGTGCCAGCAGTGACGCGGAGGGTCGGGAGCAGTTCTTC. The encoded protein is CASSDAEGREQFF.

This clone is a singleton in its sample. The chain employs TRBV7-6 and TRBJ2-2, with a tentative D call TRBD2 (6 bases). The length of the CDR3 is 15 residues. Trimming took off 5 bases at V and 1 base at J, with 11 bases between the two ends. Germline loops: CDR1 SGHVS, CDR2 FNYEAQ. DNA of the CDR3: TGTGCCAGCAGCCTCCGACTAGGGAACACCGGGGAGCTGTTTTTT. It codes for CASSLRLGNTGELFF.

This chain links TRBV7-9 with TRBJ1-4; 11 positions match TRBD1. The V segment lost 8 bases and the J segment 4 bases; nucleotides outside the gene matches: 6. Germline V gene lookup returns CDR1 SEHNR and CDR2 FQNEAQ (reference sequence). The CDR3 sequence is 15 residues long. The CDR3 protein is CASVGQGARNEKLFF. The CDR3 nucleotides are TGTGCCAGCGTAGGACAGGGGGCGCGTAATGAAAAACTGTTTTTT.

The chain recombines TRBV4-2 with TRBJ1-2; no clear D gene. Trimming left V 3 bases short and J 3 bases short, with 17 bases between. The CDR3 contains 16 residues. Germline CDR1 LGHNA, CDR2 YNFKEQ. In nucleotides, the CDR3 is TGTGCCAGCAGCCAGCATAAGGGAGTCCTTGACTATGGCTACACCTTC. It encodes CASSQHKGVLDYGYTF.

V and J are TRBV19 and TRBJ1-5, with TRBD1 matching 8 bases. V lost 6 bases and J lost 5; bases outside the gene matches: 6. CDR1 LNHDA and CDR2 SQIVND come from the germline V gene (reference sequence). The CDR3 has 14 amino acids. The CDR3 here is CASRKTGVHQPQHF. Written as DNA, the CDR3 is TGTGCCAGTAGAAAGACAGGGGTGCATCAGCCCCAGCATTTT. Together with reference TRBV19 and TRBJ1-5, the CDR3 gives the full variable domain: DGGITQSPKYLFRKEGQNVTLSCEQNLNHDAMYWYRQDPGQGLRLIYYSQIVNDFQKGDIAEGYSVSREKKESFPLTVTSAQKNPTAFYLCASRKTGVHQPQHFGDGTRLSIL.

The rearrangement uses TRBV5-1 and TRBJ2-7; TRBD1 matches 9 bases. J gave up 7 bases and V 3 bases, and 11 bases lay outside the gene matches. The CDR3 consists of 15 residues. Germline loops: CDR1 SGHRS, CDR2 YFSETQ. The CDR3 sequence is CASSSGTGLMGEQYF. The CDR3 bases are TGCGCCAGCAGCTCCGGGACAGGGTTAATGGGTGAGCAGTACTTC.

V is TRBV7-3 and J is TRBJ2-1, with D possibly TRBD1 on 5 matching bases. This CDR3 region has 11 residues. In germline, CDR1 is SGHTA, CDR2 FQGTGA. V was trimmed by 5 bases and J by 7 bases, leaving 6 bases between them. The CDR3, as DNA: TGTGCCAGCAGCCAGGGTAATGAGCAGTTCTTC. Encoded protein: CASSQGNEQFF. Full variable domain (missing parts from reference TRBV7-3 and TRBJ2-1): GAGVSQTPSNKVTEKGKYVELRCDPISGHTALYWYRQSLGQGPEFLIYFQGTGAADDSGLPNDRFFAVRPEGSVSTLKIQRTERGDSAVYLCASSQGNEQFFGPGTRLTVL.

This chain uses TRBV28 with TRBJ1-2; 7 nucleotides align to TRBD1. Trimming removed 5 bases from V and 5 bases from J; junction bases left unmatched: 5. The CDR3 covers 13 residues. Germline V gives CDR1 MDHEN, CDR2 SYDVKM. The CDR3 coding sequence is TGTGCCAGCAGTCAAGACAGGGATTATGGCTACACCTTC. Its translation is CASSQDRDYGYTF.

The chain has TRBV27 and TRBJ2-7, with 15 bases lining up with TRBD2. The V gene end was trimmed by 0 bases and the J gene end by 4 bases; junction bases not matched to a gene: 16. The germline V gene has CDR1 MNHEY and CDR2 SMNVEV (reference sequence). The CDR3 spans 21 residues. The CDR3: CASSLSHNSGTSGRRGYEQYF. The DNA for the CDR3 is TGTGCCAGCAGTTTATCGCATAATTCCGGGACTAGCGGGAGGCGGGGGTACGAGCAGTACTTC.

CDR3 in amino acids: CASNVYGDSTEAFF. The CDR3 DNA reads TGTGCCAGCAACGTCTACGGGGACAGCACTGAAGCTTTCTTT. The chain recombines TRBV14 with TRBJ1-1; 7 nucleotides match TRBD1. The CDR3 covers 14 residues. Germline V gene lookup returns CDR1 SGHDN and CDR2 FVKESK. The ends lost 7 bases at V and 4 bases at J; junction bases unmatched: 9.

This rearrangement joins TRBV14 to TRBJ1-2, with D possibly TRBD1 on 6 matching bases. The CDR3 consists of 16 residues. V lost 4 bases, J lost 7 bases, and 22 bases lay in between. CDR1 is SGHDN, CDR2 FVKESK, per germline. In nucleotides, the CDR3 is TGTGCCAGCAGCCGCCCTGGGGGGGGGCCAACGGGTGGCTACACCTTC. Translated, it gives CASSRPGGGPTGGYTF.

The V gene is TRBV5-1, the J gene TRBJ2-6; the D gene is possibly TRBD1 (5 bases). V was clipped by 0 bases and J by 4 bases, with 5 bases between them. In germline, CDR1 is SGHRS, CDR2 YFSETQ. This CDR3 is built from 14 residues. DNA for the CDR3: TGCGCCAGCAGCTTGGGGACAGGGGCCAACGTCCTGACTTTC. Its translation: CASSLGTGANVLTF. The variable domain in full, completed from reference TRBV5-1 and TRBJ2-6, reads KAGVTQTPRYLIKTRGQQVTLSCSPISGHRSVSWYQQTPGQGLQFLFEYFSETQRNKGNFPGRFSGRQFSNSRSEMNVSTLELGDSALYLCASSLGTGANVLTFGAGSRLTVL.

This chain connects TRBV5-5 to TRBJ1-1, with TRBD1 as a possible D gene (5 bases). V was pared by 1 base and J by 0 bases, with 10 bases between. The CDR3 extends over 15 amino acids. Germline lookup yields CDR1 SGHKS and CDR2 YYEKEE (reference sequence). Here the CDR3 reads CASSLQGLMNTEAFF. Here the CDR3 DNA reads TGTGCCAGCAGCTTGCAGGGTCTCATGAACACTGAAGCTTTCTTT.

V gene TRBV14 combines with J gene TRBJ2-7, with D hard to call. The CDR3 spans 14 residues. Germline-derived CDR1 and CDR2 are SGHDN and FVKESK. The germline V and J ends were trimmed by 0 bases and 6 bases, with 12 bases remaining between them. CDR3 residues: CASSQDQWASEQYF. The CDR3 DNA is TGTGCCAGCAGCCAAGATCAGTGGGCAAGCGAGCAGTACTTC. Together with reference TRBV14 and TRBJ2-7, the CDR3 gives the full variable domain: EAGVTQFPSHSVIEKGQTVTLRCDPISGHDNLYWYRRVMGKEIKFLLHFVKESKQDESGMPNNRFLAERTGGTYSTLKVQPAELEDSGVYFCASSQDQWASEQYFGPGTRLTVT.

CDR3 amino acids: CASSFFRRDRAGQYF. The CDR3 DNA sequence: TGTGCCAGCAGTTTTTTTCGTCGGGATCGAGCAGGGCAGTACTTC. This sequence joins TRBV28 and TRBJ2-7; the D gene is possibly TRBD2 (5 bases). Germline values: CDR1 MDHEN, CDR2 SYDVKM. The CDR3 runs to 15 residues. With 3 bases removed from V and 9 bases from J, the gap between germline ends came to 21 bases.

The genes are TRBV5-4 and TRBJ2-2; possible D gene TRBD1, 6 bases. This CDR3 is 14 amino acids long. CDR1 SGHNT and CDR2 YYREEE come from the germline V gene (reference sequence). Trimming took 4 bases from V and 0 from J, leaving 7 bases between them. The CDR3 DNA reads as TGTGCCAGCAGCGCAGGGGCGAACACCGGGGAGCTGTTTTTT. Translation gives CASSAGANTGELFF.

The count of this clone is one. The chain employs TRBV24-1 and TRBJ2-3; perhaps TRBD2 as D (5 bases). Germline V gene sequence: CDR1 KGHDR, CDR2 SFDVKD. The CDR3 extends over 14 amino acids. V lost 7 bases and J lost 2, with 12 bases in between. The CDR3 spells CATRGSGYTDTQYF. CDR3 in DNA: TGTGCCACCAGGGGGAGCGGATACACAGATACGCAGTATTTT.

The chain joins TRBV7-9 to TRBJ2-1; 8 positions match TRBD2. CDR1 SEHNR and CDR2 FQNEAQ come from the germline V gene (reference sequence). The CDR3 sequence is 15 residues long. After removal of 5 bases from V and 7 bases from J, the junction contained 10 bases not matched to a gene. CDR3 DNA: TGTGCCAGCAGCACCGCGGGGGGCTCGGGAAATGAGCAGTTCTTC. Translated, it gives CASSTAGGSGNEQFF.

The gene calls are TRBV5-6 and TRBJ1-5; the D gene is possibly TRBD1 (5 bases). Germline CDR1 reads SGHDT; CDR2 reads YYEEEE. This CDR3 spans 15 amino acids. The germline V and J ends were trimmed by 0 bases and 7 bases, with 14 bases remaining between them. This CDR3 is CASSLGVRAYQPQHF. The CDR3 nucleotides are TGTGCCAGCAGCTTGGGCGTCAGGGCCTACCAGCCCCAGCATTTT.

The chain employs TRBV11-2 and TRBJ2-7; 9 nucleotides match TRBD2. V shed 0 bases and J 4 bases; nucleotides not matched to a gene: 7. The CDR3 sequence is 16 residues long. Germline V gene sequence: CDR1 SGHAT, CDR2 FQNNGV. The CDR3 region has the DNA TGTGCCAGCAGCTTAGATCTGCTAGCGGGACGATACGAGCAGTACTTC. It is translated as CASSLDLLAGRYEQYF.

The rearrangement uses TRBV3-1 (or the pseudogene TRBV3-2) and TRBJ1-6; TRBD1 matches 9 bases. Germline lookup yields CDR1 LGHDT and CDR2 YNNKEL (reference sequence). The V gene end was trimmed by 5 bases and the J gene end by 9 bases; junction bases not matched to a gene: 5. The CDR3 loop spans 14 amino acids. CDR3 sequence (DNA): TGTGCCAGCAGCTCCGGGACAGGGCGTTCACCCCTCCACTTT. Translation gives CASSSGTGRSPLHF.

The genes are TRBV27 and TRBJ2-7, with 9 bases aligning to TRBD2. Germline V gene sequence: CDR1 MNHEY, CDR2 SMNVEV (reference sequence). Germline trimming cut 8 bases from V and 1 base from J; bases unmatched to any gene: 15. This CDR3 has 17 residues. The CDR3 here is CASRRDTAGGPSYEQYF. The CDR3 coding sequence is TGTGCCAGCCGCCGAGACACCGCGGGGGGGCCATCCTACGAGCAGTACTTC.

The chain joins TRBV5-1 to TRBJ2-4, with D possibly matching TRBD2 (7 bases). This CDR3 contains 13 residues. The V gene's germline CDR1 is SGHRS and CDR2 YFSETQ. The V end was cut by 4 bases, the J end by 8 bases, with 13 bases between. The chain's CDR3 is CASSPGRGDIQYF. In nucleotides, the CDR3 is TGCGCCAGCAGCCCGGGGAGGGGGGACATTCAGTACTTC.